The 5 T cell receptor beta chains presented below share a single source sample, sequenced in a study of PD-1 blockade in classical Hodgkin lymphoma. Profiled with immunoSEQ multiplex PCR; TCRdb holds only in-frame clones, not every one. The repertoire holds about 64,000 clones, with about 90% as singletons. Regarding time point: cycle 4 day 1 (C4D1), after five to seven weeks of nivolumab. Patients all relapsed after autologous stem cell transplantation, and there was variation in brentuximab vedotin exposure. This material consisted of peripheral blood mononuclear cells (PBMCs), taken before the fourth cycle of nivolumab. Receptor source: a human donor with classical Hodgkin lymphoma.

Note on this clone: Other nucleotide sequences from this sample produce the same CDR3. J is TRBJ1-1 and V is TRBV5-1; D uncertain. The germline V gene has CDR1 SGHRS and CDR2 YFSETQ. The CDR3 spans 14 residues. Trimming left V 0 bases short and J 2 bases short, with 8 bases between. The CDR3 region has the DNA TGCGCCAGCAGCTTGGACCAGACAAACACTGAAGCTTTCTTT. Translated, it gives CASSLDQTNTEAFF.

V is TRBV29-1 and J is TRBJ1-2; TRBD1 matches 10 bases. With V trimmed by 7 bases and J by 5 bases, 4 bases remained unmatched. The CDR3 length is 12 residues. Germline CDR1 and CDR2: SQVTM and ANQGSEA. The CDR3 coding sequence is TGCAGCGCGCCGGGACAGGGGTATGGCTACACCTTC. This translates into CSAPGQGYGYTF.

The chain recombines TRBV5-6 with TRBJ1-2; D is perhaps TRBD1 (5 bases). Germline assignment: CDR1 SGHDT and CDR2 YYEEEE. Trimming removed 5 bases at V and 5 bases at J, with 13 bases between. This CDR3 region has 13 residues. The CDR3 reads CASRVTVGYGYTF. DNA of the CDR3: TGTGCCAGCAGGGTGACAGTCGGGTATGGCTACACCTTC.

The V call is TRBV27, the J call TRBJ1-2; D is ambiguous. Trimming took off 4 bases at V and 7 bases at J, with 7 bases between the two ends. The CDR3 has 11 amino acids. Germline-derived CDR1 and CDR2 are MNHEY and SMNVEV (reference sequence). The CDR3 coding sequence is TGTGCCAGCAGTTCGGGGAGTGGCTACACCTTC. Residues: CASSSGSGYTF.

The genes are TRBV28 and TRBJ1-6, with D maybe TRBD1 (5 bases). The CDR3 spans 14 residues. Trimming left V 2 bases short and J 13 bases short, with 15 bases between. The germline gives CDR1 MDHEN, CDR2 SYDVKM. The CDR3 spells CASSLIGDPGPLHF. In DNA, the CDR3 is TGTGCCAGCAGTTTAATCGGGGACCCGGGGCCCCTCCACTTT.